This TCR beta chain derives from a study of blood T cells in healthy people across ages. The use of a sample-barcoded 5' primer and a J-beta primer mix characterized a second PCR of roughly 6 to 11 cycles. Each single sample gave us at least 2.5 million CDR3-containing paired-end reads. Using its own MiXCR run on the 5' RACE reads, TCRdb lists one record per CDR3 protein. The sample comprises about 650,000 distinct CDR3 sequences, 32% of which are singletons, and approximately 15% rests with the top ten. With respect to this clonotype: Its matching antigen is unknown.

The CDR3 length is 17 residues. From germline, CDR1 is SGHVS and CDR2 FNYEAQ. Unmatched junction bases numbered 7, after V lost 3 bases and J lost 1 base. Whole-study findings and limits: Samples with more naive T cells showed higher observed beta diversity.

The receptor comes from an elderly woman in good health. Sequenced: blood. V gene TRBV7-6 combines with J gene TRBJ2-1; 9 nucleotides match TRBD2. CDR3 protein: CASSFGSGSGSYNEQFF. The CDR3 bases are TGTGCCAGCAGCTTCGGTAGCGGGAGTGGGTCCTACAATGAGCAGTTCTTC.